Shown below are 19 T cell receptor beta chains from a single sample sequenced in a study of Ad26.COV2.S vaccination and SARS-CoV-2 variants. Repertoires were generated with immunoSEQ multiplex PCR, while TCRdb's copy carries only in-frame clones and drops some. In the table there are about 460,000 clones, around 89% of which are singletons. Treatment reported: approximately 18 received Ad26.COV2.S at low or high dose, single or two shots; about 5 received placebo; per-sample allocation not given. Following the first vaccine or placebo injection, samples were taken on day 63. The sequencing used peripheral blood, collected in a trial of Ad26.COV2.S vaccine versus placebo. The receptor set was obtained from a person aged 18-60 years who received the Ad26.COV2.S COVID-19 vaccine or a placebo.

The CDR3 DNA is TGTGCCAGCAGGCTAGCGGGAGGTAGTGAGCAGTTCTTC. As protein: CASRLAGGSEQFF. The rearrangement uses TRBV7-2 and TRBJ2-1; 11 bases match TRBD2. This CDR3 is 13 amino acids long. J was trimmed by 9 bases and V by 6 bases; bases with no gene match: 4. Germline CDR1 reads SGHTA; CDR2 reads FQGNSA.

This clone was seen just once. Other DNA sequences of this sample code for an identical CDR3. This chain joins TRBV18 and TRBJ1-2, with 7 bases identical to TRBD1. V trimming: 2 bases; J trimming: 5 bases; junction bases outside the gene matches: 2. The CDR3 extends over 13 amino acids. CDR1 and CDR2 (germline): KGHSH, LQKENI. The CDR3 nucleotides are TGTGCCAGCTCACCAGACAGGGATTATGGCTACACCTTC. Translation: CASSPDRDYGYTF.

The J gene is TRBJ2-3, the V gene TRBV12-3 or TRBV12-4, with no clear D. The CDR3 is made up of 12 amino acids. Trimming cost V 8 bases and J 6 bases, with 12 bases left between them. Here the CDR3 DNA reads TGTGCCAGCGGCCAGGTGGTGGATACGCAGTATTTT. Amino acids: CASGQVVDTQYF.

CDR3 nucleotide sequence: TGTGCCAGCAGGGGGACAGAAAACTACAATGAGCAGTTCTTC. Protein: CASRGTENYNEQFF. The chain employs TRBV6-5 and TRBJ2-1, with 7 bases identical to TRBD1. V lost 6 bases to trimming and J lost 3 bases; unmatched junction nucleotides: 5. Germline CDR1 is MNHEY and CDR2 is SVGAGI. CDR3 length equals 14 residues.

The chain combines TRBV6-5 with TRBJ2-1; 9 bases are shared with TRBD1. The CDR3 totals 15 residues. Germline loops: CDR1 MNHEY, CDR2 SVGAGI. The V segment lost 2 bases and the J segment 7 bases; nucleotides outside the gene matches: 6. CDR3 bases: TGTGCCAGCAGTTACATCCAGGGACAGGGAAATGAGCAGTTCTTC. The encoded protein is CASSYIQGQGNEQFF.

The V call is TRBV9, the J call TRBJ1-1; D possibly corresponds to TRBD1 (5 bases). Trimming took off 3 bases at V and 10 bases at J, with 13 bases between the two ends. There are 12 residues in the CDR3. Germline loops: CDR1 SGDLS, CDR2 YYNGEE. This CDR3 is CASSGGGDPAFF. The CDR3 DNA sequence: TGTGCCAGCAGCGGCGGGGGGGACCCAGCTTTCTTT.

The chain employs TRBV7-9 and TRBJ2-3; unclear D gene. The CDR3 totals 14 residues. V was shortened by 5 bases and J by 0 bases, with 9 bases between the two germline ends. Germline V lookup: CDR1 SEHNR, CDR2 FQNEAQ (reference sequence). The CDR3 coding sequence is TGTGCCAGCAGCGATCCGACTAGCACAGATACGCAGTATTTT. Translating gives CASSDPTSTDTQYF.

CDR3 in amino acids: CASSEGATNEKLFF. In DNA, the CDR3 is TGTGCCAGCAGTGAGGGGGCAACTAATGAAAAACTGTTTTTT. The V gene is TRBV2, the J gene TRBJ1-4, with D possibly being TRBD1 (5 bases). Trimming removed 3 bases at V and 0 bases at J, with 5 bases between. The CDR3 spans 14 residues. In germline, CDR1 is SNHLY, CDR2 FYNNEI.

V usage is TRBV7-2 and J usage is TRBJ1-2, with D possibly being TRBD1 (6 bases). V gave up 3 bases and J gave up 2 bases, with 13 bases separating them. CDR1 and CDR2 (germline): SGHTA, FQGNSA. The CDR3 has 15 residues. In DNA, the CDR3 is TGTGCCAGCAGCTTGGGAAGGGGGATAAACTATGGCTACACCTTC. Amino acids: CASSLGRGINYGYTF.

The rearrangement uses TRBV19 and TRBJ2-6; D not resolved. V was pared by 3 bases and J by 0 bases, with 9 bases between. CDR1 and CDR2 (germline): LNHDA, SQIVND (reference sequence). This CDR3 has 16 amino acids. The CDR3 sequence: CASSISFHSGANVLTF. The CDR3 DNA reads as TGTGCCAGTAGTATTAGTTTCCACTCTGGGGCCAACGTCCTGACTTTC.

V is TRBV28 and J is TRBJ2-7; D unclear. Germline lookup yields CDR1 MDHEN and CDR2 SYDVKM. The CDR3 consists of 12 residues. Trimming removed 8 bases at V and 2 bases at J, with 10 bases between. The CDR3: CASFDLTYEQYF. The CDR3 DNA sequence: TGTGCCAGCTTCGACCTAACCTACGAGCAGTACTTC.

The chain is built from TRBV28 and TRBJ2-2; TRBD2 aligns across 7 bases. The CDR3 spans 16 residues. Germline values: CDR1 MDHEN, CDR2 SYDVKM. V was clipped by 7 bases and J by 4 bases; unmatched bases: 12. This chain's CDR3 is CASTAGRERSTGELFF. The CDR3 DNA follows: TGTGCCAGCACCGCCGGGCGGGAGAGGTCCACCGGGGAGCTGTTTTTT. Based on the CDR3 plus reference TRBV28 and TRBJ2-2, the full variable domain is DVKVTQSSRYLVKRTGEKVFLECVQDMDHENMFWYRQDPGLGLRLIYFSYDVKMKEKGDIPEGYSVSREKKERFSLILESASTNQTSMYLCASTAGRERSTGELFFGEGSRLTVL.

The rearrangement joins TRBV5-1 to TRBJ1-2; 8 bases are shared with TRBD1. CDR1 is SGHRS, CDR2 YFSETQ, per germline. The junction had 11 bases not matched to a gene; V was cut back by 3 bases and J by 4 bases. This CDR3 has 16 residues. CDR3 loop: CASSSELQGEGYGYTF. CDR3 DNA: TGCGCCAGCAGCTCAGAATTACAGGGGGAGGGCTATGGCTACACCTTC.

This clone was detected once. V is TRBV4-1 and J is TRBJ2-7, with a possible D match to TRBD1 (6 bases). CDR3 length: 14 residues. In germline, CDR1 is MGHRA, CDR2 YSYEKL. V was clipped by 1 base and J by 2 bases, with 9 bases between them. DNA of the CDR3: TGCGCCAGCAGCCAAGTTGCAGGGGCCTACGAGCAGTACTTC. This gives the protein CASSQVAGAYEQYF.

V is TRBV7-2 and J is TRBJ2-3; D uncertain. CDR3 length equals 16 residues. Germline CDR1 SGHTA, CDR2 FQGNSA. Trimming left V 1 base short and J 0 bases short, with 11 bases between. CDR3 in amino acids: CASSLGNTVSTDTQYF. CDR3 nucleotide sequence: TGTGCCAGCAGCTTAGGGAACACTGTTAGCACAGATACGCAGTATTTT.

The chain couples TRBV3-1 (or the pseudogene TRBV3-2) to TRBJ1-3, with 8 bases lining up with TRBD1. This CDR3 spans 14 amino acids. The germline CDR1 and CDR2 sequences are LGHDT and YNNKEL (reference sequence). V trimming: 7 bases; J trimming: 2 bases; junction bases outside the gene matches: 4. In DNA form, the CDR3 reads TGTGCCAGCAACCCAGGGGGCCCTGGAAACACCATATATTTT. Its translation is CASNPGGPGNTIYF.

This chain links TRBV7-2 with TRBJ1-1; D is possibly TRBD1 (6 bases). CDR1 SGHTA and CDR2 FQGNSA come from the germline V gene. This CDR3 region has 15 residues. The V end was cut by 2 bases, the J end by 10 bases, with 20 bases between. CDR3 bases: TGTGCCAGCAGCTTAAACGGGCAGGGGATAAAATTAGCTTTCTTT. Amino acids: CASSLNGQGIKLAFF.

The chain recombines TRBV10-3 with TRBJ1-4, with 7 bases identical to TRBD1. Germline CDR1 ENHRY, CDR2 SYGVKD. J lost 4 bases, V lost 4 bases, and 0 bases had no gene match. The CDR3 runs 13 residues. CDR3 sequence reads: CAISAGGNEKLFF. In nucleotides, the CDR3 is TGTGCCATCAGTGCAGGGGGTAATGAAAAACTGTTTTTT.

CDR3 protein: CASDHRVYGYTF. The CDR3 DNA follows: TGTGCCAGCGATCACAGAGTCTATGGCTACACCTTC. This chain connects TRBV19 to TRBJ1-2; D ambiguous. Looked up from germline, CDR1 is LNHDA and CDR2 is SQIVND (reference sequence). CDR3 length equals 12 residues. Trimming left V 9 bases short and J 4 bases short, with 12 bases between.